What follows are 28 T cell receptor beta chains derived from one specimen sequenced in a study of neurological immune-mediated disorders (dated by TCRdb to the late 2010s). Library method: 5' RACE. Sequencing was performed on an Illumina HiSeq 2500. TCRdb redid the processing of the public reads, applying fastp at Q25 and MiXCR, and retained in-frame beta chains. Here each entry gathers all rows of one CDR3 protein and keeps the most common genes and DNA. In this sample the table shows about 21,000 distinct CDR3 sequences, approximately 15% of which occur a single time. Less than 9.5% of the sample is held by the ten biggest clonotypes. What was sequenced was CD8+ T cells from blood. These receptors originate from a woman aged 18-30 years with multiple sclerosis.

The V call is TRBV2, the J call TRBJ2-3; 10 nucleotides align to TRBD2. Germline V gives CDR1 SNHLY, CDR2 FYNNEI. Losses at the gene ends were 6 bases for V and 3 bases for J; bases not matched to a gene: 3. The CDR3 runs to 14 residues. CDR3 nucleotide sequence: TGTGCCAGCAGAGGACTAGCGGTTACAGATACGCAGTATTTT. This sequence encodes CASRGLAVTDTQYF.

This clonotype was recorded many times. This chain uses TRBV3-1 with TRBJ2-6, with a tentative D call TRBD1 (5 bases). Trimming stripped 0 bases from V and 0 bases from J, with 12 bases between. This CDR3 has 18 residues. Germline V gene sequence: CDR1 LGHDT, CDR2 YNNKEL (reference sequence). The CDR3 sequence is CASSQDFAGISGANVLTF. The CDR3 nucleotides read TGTGCCAGCAGCCAAGATTTCGCAGGGATCTCTGGGGCCAACGTCCTGACTTTC.

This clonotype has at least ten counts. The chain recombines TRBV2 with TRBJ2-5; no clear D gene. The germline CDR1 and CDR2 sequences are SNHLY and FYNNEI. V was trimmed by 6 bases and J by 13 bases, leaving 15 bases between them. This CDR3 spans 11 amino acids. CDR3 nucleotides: TGTGCCAGCAGCAACAGTCGGCCACTGTACTTC. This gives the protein CASSNSRPLYF.

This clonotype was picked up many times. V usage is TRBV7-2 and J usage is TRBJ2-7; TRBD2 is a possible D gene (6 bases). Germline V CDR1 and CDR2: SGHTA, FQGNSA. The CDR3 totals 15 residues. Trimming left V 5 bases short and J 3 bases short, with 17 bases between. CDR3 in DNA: TGTGCCAGCAGCGAAGTAGCGGAACCCCACTACGAGCAGTACGTC. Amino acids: CASSEVAEPHYEQYV.

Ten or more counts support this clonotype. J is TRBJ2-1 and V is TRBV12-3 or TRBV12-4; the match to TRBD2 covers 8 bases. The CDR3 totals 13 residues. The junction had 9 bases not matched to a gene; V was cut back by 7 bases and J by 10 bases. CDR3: CASTLGGEREQFF. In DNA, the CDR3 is TGTGCCAGCACCCTCGGGGGGGAGCGGGAGCAGTTCTTC.

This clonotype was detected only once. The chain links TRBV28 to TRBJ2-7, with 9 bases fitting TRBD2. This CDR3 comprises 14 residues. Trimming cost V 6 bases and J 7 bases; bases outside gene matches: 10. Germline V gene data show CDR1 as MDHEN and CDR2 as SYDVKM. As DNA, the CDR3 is TGTGCCAGCAGACGGGGACTAGCATGGGGAGAGCAGTACGTC. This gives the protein CASRRGLAWGEQYV.

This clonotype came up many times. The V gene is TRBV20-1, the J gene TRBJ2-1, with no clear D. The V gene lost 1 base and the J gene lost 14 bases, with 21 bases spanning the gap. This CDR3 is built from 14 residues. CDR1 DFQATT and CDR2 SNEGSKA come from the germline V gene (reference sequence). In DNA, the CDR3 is TGCAGTGCTAGAGGAGACTCCAGATTCGGGCCCAAGTTCTTC. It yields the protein CSARGDSRFGPKFF.

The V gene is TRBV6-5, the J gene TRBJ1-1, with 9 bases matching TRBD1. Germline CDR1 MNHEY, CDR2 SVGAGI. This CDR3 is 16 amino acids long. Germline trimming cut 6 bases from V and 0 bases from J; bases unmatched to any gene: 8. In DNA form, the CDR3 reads TGTGCCAGCAGCCGTCCCGGGACAGGGATGAACACTGAAGCTTTCTTT. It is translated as CASSRPGTGMNTEAFF.

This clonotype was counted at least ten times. CDR3 in DNA: TGTGCCAGCAGCTGGGACTTATCCAGGGAAGCCACAGATACGCAGTATTTT. Its translation is CASSWDLSREATDTQYF. This sequence joins TRBV5-6 and TRBJ2-3; weak D call: TRBD2 (6 bases). CDR1 is SGHDT and CDR2 is YYEEEE in the germline V gene. The CDR3 has 17 amino acids. V lost 3 bases and J 2 bases, leaving 19 bases between the germline ends.

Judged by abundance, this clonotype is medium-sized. Written as DNA, the CDR3 is TGTGCCACCTCAGGGATGGGGCGGAATGAGCAGTTCTTC. This gives the protein CATSGMGRNEQFF. V gene TRBV7-9 combines with J gene TRBJ2-1, with a weak D call TRBD1 (5 bases). This CDR3 region has 13 residues. V shed 10 bases and J shed 7 bases, with 17 bases lying between them. Germline V lookup: CDR1 SEHNR, CDR2 FQNEAQ (reference sequence).

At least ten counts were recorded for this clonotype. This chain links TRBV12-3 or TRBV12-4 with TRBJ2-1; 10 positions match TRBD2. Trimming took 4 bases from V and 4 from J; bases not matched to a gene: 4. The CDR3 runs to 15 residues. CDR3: CASSWTSGYYNEQFF. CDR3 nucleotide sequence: TGTGCCAGCAGTTGGACTAGCGGCTATTACAATGAGCAGTTCTTC.

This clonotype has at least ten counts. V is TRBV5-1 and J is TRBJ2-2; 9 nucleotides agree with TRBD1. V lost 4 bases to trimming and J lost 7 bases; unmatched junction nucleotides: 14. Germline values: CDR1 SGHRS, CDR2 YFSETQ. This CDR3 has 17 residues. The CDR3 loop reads CASSHPSDRGESGELFF. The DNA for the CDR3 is TGCGCCAGCAGCCACCCGTCCGACAGGGGGGAAAGCGGGGAGCTGTTTTTT.

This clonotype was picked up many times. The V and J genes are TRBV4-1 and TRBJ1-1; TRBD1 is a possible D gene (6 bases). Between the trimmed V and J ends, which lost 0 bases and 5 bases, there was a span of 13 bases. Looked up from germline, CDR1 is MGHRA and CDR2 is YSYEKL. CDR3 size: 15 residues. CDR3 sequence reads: CASSQDGGPRTEAFF. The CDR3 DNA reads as TGCGCCAGCAGCCAAGATGGGGGGCCGAGGACTGAAGCTTTCTTT.

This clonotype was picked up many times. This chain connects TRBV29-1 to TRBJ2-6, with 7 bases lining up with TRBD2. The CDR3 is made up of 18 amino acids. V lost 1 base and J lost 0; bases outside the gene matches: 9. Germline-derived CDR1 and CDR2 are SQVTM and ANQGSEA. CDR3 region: CSVEGWVGGSSGANVLTF. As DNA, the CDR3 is TGCAGCGTTGAAGGCTGGGTCGGCGGGAGCTCTGGGGCCAACGTCCTGACTTTC.

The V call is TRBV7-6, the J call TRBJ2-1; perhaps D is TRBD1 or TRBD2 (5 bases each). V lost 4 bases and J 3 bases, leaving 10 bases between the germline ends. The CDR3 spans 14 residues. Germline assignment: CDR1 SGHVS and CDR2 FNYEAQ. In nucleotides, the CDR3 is TGTGCCAGCAGCTCTAGGGACGGCTACAATGAGCAGTTCTTC. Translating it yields CASSSRDGYNEQFF.

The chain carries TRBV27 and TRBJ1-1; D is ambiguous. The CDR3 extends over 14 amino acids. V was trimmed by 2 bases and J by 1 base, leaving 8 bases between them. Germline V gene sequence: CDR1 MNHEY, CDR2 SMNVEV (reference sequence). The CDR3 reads CASSLLGGNTEAFF. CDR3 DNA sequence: TGTGCCAGCAGTTTACTCGGAGGGAACACTGAAGCTTTCTTT.

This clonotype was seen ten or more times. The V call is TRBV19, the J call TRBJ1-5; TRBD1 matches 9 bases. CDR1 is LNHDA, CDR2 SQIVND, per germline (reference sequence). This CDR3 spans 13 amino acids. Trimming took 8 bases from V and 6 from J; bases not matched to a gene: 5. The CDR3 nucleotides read TGTGCCAGTTGGGACAGGGCTAGTCAGCCCCAGCATTTT. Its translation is CASWDRASQPQHF.

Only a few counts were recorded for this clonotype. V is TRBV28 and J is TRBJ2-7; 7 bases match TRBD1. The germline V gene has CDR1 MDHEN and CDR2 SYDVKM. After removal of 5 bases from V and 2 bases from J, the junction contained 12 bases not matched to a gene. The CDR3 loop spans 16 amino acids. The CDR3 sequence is CASSTQFGTAPYEQYF. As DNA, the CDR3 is TGTGCCAGCAGTACGCAGTTTGGGACAGCCCCCTACGAGCAGTACTTC.

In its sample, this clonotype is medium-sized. This CDR3 is CSAIREASRADTQYF. The CDR3 nucleotides read TGCAGTGCTATAAGGGAGGCTAGCAGGGCAGATACGCAGTATTTT. J is TRBJ2-3 and V is TRBV20-1; a weak D match, TRBD2 (6 bases). V gave up 4 bases and J gave up 4 bases, with 18 bases separating them. There are 15 residues in the CDR3. Germline CDR1 DFQATT, CDR2 SNEGSKA (reference sequence).

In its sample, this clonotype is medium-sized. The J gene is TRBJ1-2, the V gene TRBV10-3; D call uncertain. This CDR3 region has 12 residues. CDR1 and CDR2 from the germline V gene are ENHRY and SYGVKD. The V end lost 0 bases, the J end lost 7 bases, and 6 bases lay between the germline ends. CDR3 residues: CAISESRTGYTF. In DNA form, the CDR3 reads TGTGCCATCAGTGAGTCGAGAACTGGCTACACCTTC.

CDR3 in amino acids: CASSPSWTSGRSLNTGELFF. The CDR3 DNA sequence: TGTGCCAGCAGCCCGTCTTGGACTAGCGGGAGGTCACTCAACACCGGGGAGCTGTTTTTT. This sequence joins TRBV7-2 and TRBJ2-2, with 14 bases matching TRBD2. This CDR3 has 20 amino acids. J was trimmed by 2 bases and V by 5 bases; bases with no gene match: 13. CDR1 is SGHTA, CDR2 FQGNSA, per germline.

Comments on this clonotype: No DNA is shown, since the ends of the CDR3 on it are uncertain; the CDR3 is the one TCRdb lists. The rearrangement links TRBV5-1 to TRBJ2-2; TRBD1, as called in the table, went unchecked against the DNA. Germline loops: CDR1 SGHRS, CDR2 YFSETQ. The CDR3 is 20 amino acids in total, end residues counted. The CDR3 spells CASSFYICSARGTGPGELFF.

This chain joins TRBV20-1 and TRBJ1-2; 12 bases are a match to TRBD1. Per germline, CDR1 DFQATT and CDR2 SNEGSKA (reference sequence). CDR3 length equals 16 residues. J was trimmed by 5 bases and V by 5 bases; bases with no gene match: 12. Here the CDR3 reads CSASLTGTGGWYGYTF. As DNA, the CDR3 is TGCAGTGCTTCACTTACCGGGACAGGGGGCTGGTATGGCTACACCTTC.

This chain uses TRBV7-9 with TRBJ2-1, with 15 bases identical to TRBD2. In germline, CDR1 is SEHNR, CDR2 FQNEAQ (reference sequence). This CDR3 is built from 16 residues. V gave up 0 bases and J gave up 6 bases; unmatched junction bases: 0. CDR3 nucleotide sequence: TGTGCCAGCAGCTTAGCGGGACTAGCGGGAGGCAATGAGCAGTTCTTC. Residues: CASSLAGLAGGNEQFF.

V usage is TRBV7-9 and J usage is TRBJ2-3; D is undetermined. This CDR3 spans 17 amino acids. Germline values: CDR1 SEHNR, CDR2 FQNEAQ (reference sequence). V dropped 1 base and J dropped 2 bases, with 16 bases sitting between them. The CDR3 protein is CASSLGENGSPTDTQYF. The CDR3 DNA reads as TGTGCCAGCAGCTTAGGAGAAAATGGCAGCCCCACAGATACGCAGTATTTT.

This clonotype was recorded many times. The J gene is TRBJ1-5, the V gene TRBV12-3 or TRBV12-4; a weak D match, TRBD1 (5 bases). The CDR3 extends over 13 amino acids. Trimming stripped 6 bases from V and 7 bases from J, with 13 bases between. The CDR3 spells CASSPEGLQPQHF. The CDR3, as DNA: TGTGCCAGCAGCCCAGAGGGGCTGCAGCCCCAGCATTTT.

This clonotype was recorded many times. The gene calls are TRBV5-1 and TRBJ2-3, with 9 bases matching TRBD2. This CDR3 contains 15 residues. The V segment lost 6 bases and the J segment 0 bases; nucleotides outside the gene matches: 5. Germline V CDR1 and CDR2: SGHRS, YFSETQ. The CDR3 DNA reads TGCGCCAGCATAGCGGGGGAAGTAAGCACAGATACGCAGTATTTT. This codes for CASIAGEVSTDTQYF.

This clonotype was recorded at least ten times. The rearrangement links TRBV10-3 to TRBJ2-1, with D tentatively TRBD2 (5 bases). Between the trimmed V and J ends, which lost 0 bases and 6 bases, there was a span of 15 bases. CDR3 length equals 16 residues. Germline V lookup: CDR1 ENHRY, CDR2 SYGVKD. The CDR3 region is CAISESRASSSNEQFF. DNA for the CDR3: TGTGCCATCAGTGAGTCGAGGGCTTCGAGTAGCAATGAGCAGTTCTTC.